The T cell receptor beta chain described here comes from a study of blood T cell repertoires in COVID-19. Looking at the study overall: COVID-19 samples from acute and convalescent phases originated in the United States, Italy and Spain. Sample material is recorded as cDNA or gDNA derived from T cells, B-cell-depleted T cells, or PBMCs.

Original analysis: Nucleated cell number was recorded as an estimate derived from reference gene primer amplification. TCRdb keeps only in-frame clones here, not all; method: immunoSEQ multiplex PCR. The V and J calls and clone size are taken from that table; D and trimming were inferred from the DNA. The sample yields some 200,000 clones, around 87% seen once. Germline V gives CDR1 SGHDT, CDR2 YYEEEE. Trimming left V 1 base short and J 4 bases short, with 6 bases between. CDR3 length: 13 residues. The sequenced sample consisted of peripheral blood. The rearrangement links TRBV5-6 to TRBJ1-5, with D unresolved. The source of this sequence is a man aged 40-49 years with active or convalescent COVID-19. The CDR3 is CASSLSQNQPQHF. Written as DNA, the CDR3 is TGTGCCAGCAGCTTGTCGCAGAATCAGCCCCAGCATTTT.